The 18 T cell receptor beta chains below all came from one sample that was sequenced in a study of blood T cells in healthy people across ages. The second PCR ran roughly 6 to 11 cycles with a sample-barcoded 5' primer and J-beta primers. Via MiXCR, TCRdb re-called the 5' RACE reads, giving one row per CDR3 protein. The sample contains 650,000 to 700,000 distinct CDR3 sequences, about 30% of which appear only once. The sequenced material came from blood. The source is a woman aged 80 or over in good health.

This chain connects TRBV7-2 to TRBJ2-6; D unclear. Germline-derived CDR1 and CDR2 are SGHTA and FQGNSA. The CDR3 has 17 residues. The V end was cut by 3 bases, the J end by 2 bases, with 14 bases between. The DNA of the CDR3 is TGTGCCAGCAGCTTCCGCGTCGTATCTCCTGGGGCCAACGTCCTGACTTTC. It specifies CASSFRVVSPGANVLTF.

This clonotype was counted a few times. The genes are TRBV7-2 and TRBJ1-1, with D uncertain. V gave up 5 bases and J gave up 4 bases, with 17 bases separating them. Germline values: CDR1 SGHTA, CDR2 FQGNSA. CDR3 length: 15 residues. CDR3 protein: CASSVTTRRSTEAFF. The CDR3 nucleotides are TGTGCCAGCAGCGTAACCACCAGGAGAAGCACTGAAGCTTTCTTT.

This clonotype has more than one count but fewer than ten. The chain uses TRBV7-3 and TRBJ1-1; D call uncertain. Per the germline V gene, CDR1 is SGHTA and CDR2 is FQGTGA. CDR3 size: 16 residues. V lost 2 bases and J lost 4, with 17 bases in between. Written as DNA, the CDR3 is TGTGCCAGCAGCTTATGGGCGTCTGCCTTGGGCACTGAAGCTTTCTTT. Amino acids: CASSLWASALGTEAFF.

This clonotype has just a few counts. This chain joins TRBV18 and TRBJ1-1; TRBD1 might be the D (5 bases). The CDR3 runs 15 residues. Germline CDR1 reads KGHSH; CDR2 reads LQKENI. With 1 base removed from V and 5 bases from J, the gap between germline ends came to 14 bases. CDR3 protein: CASSPRARVDTEAFF. The CDR3 coding sequence is TGTGCCAGCTCACCACGGGCCAGGGTGGATACTGAAGCTTTCTTT. The full variable domain, completed using reference TRBV18 and TRBJ1-1, is NAGVMQNPRHLVRRRGQEARLRCSPMKGHSHVYWYRQLPEEGLKFMVYLQKENIIDESGMPKERFSAEFPKEGPSILRIQQVVRGDSAAYFCASSPRARVDTEAFFGQGTRLTVV.

In this sample, this clonotype turned up many times. CDR3 nucleotide sequence: TGTGCCAGCAGCGAAAGCCACGTTAACTATGGCTACACCTTC. Amino acid sequence: CASSESHVNYGYTF. V usage is TRBV7-2 and J usage is TRBJ1-2; no reliable D call. CDR3 length: 14 amino acids. Germline loops: CDR1 SGHTA, CDR2 FQGNSA. The V end was cut by 5 bases, the J end by 1 base, with 11 bases between.

This clonotype was counted many times. The V call is TRBV5-6, the J call TRBJ2-5, with 9 bases that match TRBD1. Germline V CDR1 and CDR2: SGHDT, YYEEEE. V lost 7 bases, J lost 3 bases, and 4 bases stayed unmatched. The length of the CDR3 is 13 residues. This chain's CDR3 is CASVRTGEETQYF. DNA of the CDR3: TGTGCCAGCGTCCGGACAGGGGAAGAGACCCAGTACTTC.

Worth noting for this clonotype: One end of the junction is discordant with germline, which a read error may explain. The chain joins TRBV7-8 to TRBJ2-5; D is unclear. This CDR3 spans 11 amino acids. Germline-derived CDR1 and CDR2 are SGHVS and FQNEAQ. CDR3 protein: CASSSPGARSF. The CDR3 nucleotides read TGTGCCAGCAGCTCGCCCGGAGCCAGGAGTTTC.

The chain is built from TRBV28 and TRBJ1-1; 12 bases map to TRBD1. J was trimmed by 1 base and V by 0 bases; bases with no gene match: 9. Germline-derived CDR1 and CDR2 are MDHEN and SYDVKM. The CDR3 is 19 residues long. The CDR3 sequence is CASSLWGQGARWGNTEAFF. CDR3 nucleotides: TGTGCCAGCAGTTTATGGGGACAGGGGGCGCGGTGGGGGAACACTGAAGCTTTCTTT.

In this sample, this clonotype turned up many times. The CDR3: CASSLDRGRWAKNIQYF. CDR3 bases: TGTGCCAGCAGCTTGGACAGGGGGCGATGGGCCAAAAACATTCAGTACTTC. This chain connects TRBV5-6 to TRBJ2-4, with TRBD1 matching over 9 bases. Germline V CDR1 and CDR2: SGHDT, YYEEEE. The J segment lost 1 base and the V segment lost 0 bases, leaving 5 bases of the junction unmatched. There are 17 residues in the CDR3.

This clonotype has a count of ten or more. The chain is built from TRBV4-3 and TRBJ2-5; no clear D gene. Per the germline V gene, CDR1 is LGHNA and CDR2 is YSLEER. CDR3 length: 14 residues. The V end lost 0 bases, the J end lost 4 bases, and 9 bases lay between the germline ends. The DNA for the CDR3 is TGCGCCAGCAGCCAAGATTTCCGGGCAGAGACCCAGTACTTC. Amino acids: CASSQDFRAETQYF.

At least ten counts were recorded for this clonotype. The rearrangement joins TRBV7-2 to TRBJ2-5; TRBD2 agrees at 7 bases. V was clipped by 1 base and J by 0 bases; unmatched bases: 5. Germline CDR1 SGHTA, CDR2 FQGNSA. The CDR3 spans 16 residues. CDR3 amino acids: CASSLGASGYQETQYF. In DNA, the CDR3 is TGTGCCAGCAGCTTAGGGGCTAGCGGATACCAAGAGACCCAGTACTTC.

Regarding this clonotype: A much more abundant neighbour one base away suggests this may be a read error. J is TRBJ2-5 and V is TRBV6-1; 10 bases align to TRBD1. The CDR3 has 15 amino acids. J lost 1 base, V lost 10 bases, and 9 bases had no gene match. In germline, CDR1 is MNHNS, CDR2 SASEGT. CDR3 amino acids: CAITQDRGTQETQYF. The CDR3 region has the DNA TGTGCCATCACCCAGGACAGGGGGACCCAAGAGACCCAGTACTTC.

This clonotype came up many times. J is TRBJ2-7 and V is TRBV10-3; 10 bases map to TRBD2. The CDR3 consists of 15 residues. V shed 6 bases, J shed 1 base, and the junction held 6 bases outside the gene matches. Germline V gene lookup returns CDR1 ENHRY and CDR2 SYGVKD. The CDR3 sequence is CAISVPSGGSYEQYF. The CDR3, as DNA: TGTGCCATCAGCGTACCTAGCGGGGGATCCTACGAGCAGTACTTC.

The genes are TRBV11-2 and TRBJ1-1; D uncertain. The CDR3 has 17 residues. V was clipped by 2 bases and J by 0 bases, with 16 bases between them. Germline CDR1 SGHAT, CDR2 FQNNGV. The CDR3 DNA reads TGTGCCAGCAGCTTATCGCCCCAGGCAGTAATGAACACTGAAGCTTTCTTT. It encodes CASSLSPQAVMNTEAFF. Full variable domain (missing parts from reference TRBV11-2 and TRBJ1-1): EAGVAQSPRYKIIEKRQSVAFWCNPISGHATLYWYQQILGQGPKLLIQFQNNGVVDDSQLPKDRFSAERLKGVDSTLKIQPAKLEDSAVYLCASSLSPQAVMNTEAFFGQGTRLTVV.

This clonotype was seen at least ten times. This sequence joins TRBV7-8 and TRBJ2-5; TRBD2 matches at 8 bases. The germline CDR1 and CDR2 sequences are SGHVS and FQNEAQ. Trimming cost V 4 bases and J 5 bases; bases outside gene matches: 15. This CDR3 region has 17 residues. CDR3 sequence reads: CASSSFRGGGQGETQYF. CDR3 DNA: TGTGCCAGCAGCTCCTTCCGCGGCGGGGGGCAGGGGGAGACCCAGTACTTC.

To note about this clonotype: Just one base apart from a much larger clone, this may be a read error. The chain couples TRBV6-1 to TRBJ2-7; either TRBD1 or TRBD2 may fit D (5 bases each). CDR1 and CDR2 from the germline V gene are MNHNS and SASEGT. Trimming stripped 8 bases from V and 0 bases from J, with 14 bases between. The CDR3 is made up of 14 amino acids. CDR3 nucleotide sequence: TGTGCCAGCGCCCTCCGGGACGACTCCTACGAGCAGTACTTC. Protein product: CASALRDDSYEQYF.

Many counts were recorded for this clonotype. The rearrangement links TRBV6-5 to TRBJ2-7; weak D call: TRBD1 (6 bases). The CDR3 consists of 16 residues. From germline, CDR1 is MNHEY and CDR2 SVGAGI. The V end was cut by 0 bases, the J end by 0 bases, with 12 bases between. CDR3 sequence reads: CASSYSGQSSSYEQYF. Written as DNA, the CDR3 is TGTGCCAGCAGTTACTCAGGACAGTCAAGCTCCTACGAGCAGTACTTC.

This chain connects TRBV7-2 to TRBJ1-1; 10 positions agree with TRBD1. This CDR3 region has 16 residues. Losses at the gene ends were 5 bases for V and 1 base for J; bases not matched to a gene: 7. Germline V CDR1 and CDR2: SGHTA, FQGNSA. This CDR3 reads CASSLDRGRANTEAFF. DNA for the CDR3: TGTGCCAGCAGCCTAGACAGGGGGCGGGCGAACACTGAAGCTTTCTTT. The full variable domain, rest sourced from reference TRBV7-2 and TRBJ1-1, is GAGVSQSPSNKVTEKGKDVELRCDPISGHTALYWYRQSLGQGLEFLIYFQGNSAPDKSGLPSDRFSAERTGGSVSTLTIQRTQQEDSAVYLCASSLDRGRANTEAFFGQGTRLTVV.